The entry below gives a single T cell receptor (beta chain) sequence along with its context. The CDR3 runs 15 residues. The J segment lost 5 bases and the V segment lost 7 bases, leaving 11 bases of the junction unmatched. Germline assignment: CDR1 SNHLY and CDR2 FYNNEI. Sequencing was performed with immunoSEQ multiplex PCR; in TCRdb, only in-frame clones are kept and a portion is missing. Among roughly 59,000 clones listed, more than 90% were seen once. This record comes from a study of control samples from healthy donors and cancer patients. The clonotype was recovered from a man aged 35 to 55 with colorectal cancer. The chain carries TRBV2 and TRBJ1-5; 7 nucleotides match TRBD1. Specimen: PBMCs. The CDR3 loop is CASTPAGGGYQPQHF. As DNA, the CDR3 is TGTGCCAGCACCCCGGCAGGGGGAGGATATCAGCCCCAGCATTTT.